This entry is about one T cell receptor beta chain. Its antigen target is currently unknown. Nothing much larger sits one base from this clone, and base qualities are not available. Using the deep immunoSEQ assay, TCR CDR3 regions were amplified from genomic DNA by multiplex PCR. Genomic DNA extracted from each cell subset was distributed evenly over all wells of several immunoSEQ 96-well plates, and each plate served as one replicate. Each replicate PCR for sorted subsets received 200 ng genomic DNA, equal to about 30,000 T cell genomes. Purified libraries were measured with a Qubit 3.0 fluorometer, size-checked on a Bioanalyzer 2100, and measured again with the KAPA Library Quantification kit. Every immunoSEQ 96-well plate was sequenced on a dedicated single-read 150-cycle Illumina NextSeq 550 flow cell. In the original analysis: The immunoSEQ output contained only junctional sequences without quality scores, so filtering could not match that applied to full-length reads. To assign V/J genes and CDR3, sequences were annotated against IMGT germline references using PyIR, a Python wrapper for IgBLAST v1.9. Reads were filtered out if the reads had weak V/J assignments (E-value above 1e-6), no CDR3, stop codons, out-of-frame junctions, or ambiguous translated residues. V3J clonotypes were defined as sequences sharing the same inferred V gene, J gene, and CDR3 amino acid sequence. Percentage overlap between repertoires was computed as shared unique clonotypes divided by the size of the smaller repertoire. Repertoire richness was assessed with RTK rarefaction, the Chao1 estimator, and Recon v2.1 estimates of unobserved clonotypes. Generation probabilities for all TCRbeta clonotypes obtained by the gDNA method from a handful of donors were computed using OLGA. TCRdb mirrors the immuneACCESS table, restricted to in-frame sequences. Some clones are absent from its copies; in checked studies, under half trace to an unresolved V gene, and the reason for the others is unknown. V and J calls and clone size are copied from that table; D and trimming were computed from the DNA. This sample has more than 1 million clones in its table, and about four fifths of those were observed once. 0.5% to 0.6% of the sample is taken by the ten largest.

Donors were healthy HIV-negative adults with no recently reported acute infections or vaccinations. Only Caucasian adults living in Nashville, Tennessee, USA were represented among the donors. CD4+ T cells were enriched through magnetic negative selection, after which naive cells were positively selected on CD45RA and the remaining negative fraction served as the memory subset. After blood collection by leukapheresis, PBMCs were isolated using Ficoll-Histopaque density gradient centrifugation and then cryopreserved in the vapor phase of liquid nitrogen. Analytical flow cytometry was used to check the purity and quantity of every magnetically sorted T cell population. From each sorted fraction, genomic DNA was isolated and quantified by UV absorbance on a Nanodrop 2000c. These data are taken from a study of shared clonotypes between healthy human individuals (dated by TCRdb to about 2020). A note on the overall study: Two women and a few men aged 18 to 49 years were included in the cohort. Per donor, leukapheresis produced somewhere between about 0.8 and 9 billion PBMCs. To increase sequencing depth and limit assay-specific biases, different laboratories used diverse techniques to prepare libraries and sequence TCR repertoires. For each donor, CD4 naive and CD4 memory were each run on three plates, CD8 naive on two plates, and CD8 memory on one plate. The study deeply sequenced blood TCR repertoires of five healthy adults to estimate repertoire size and the extent of clonotype sharing between individuals.

The germline V gene provides CDR1 SGHVS and CDR2 FNYEAQ. Spanning cysteine to phenylalanine, the CDR3 consists of 14 amino acids. This entry keeps only the CDR3 DNA: 42 bases, framed from base 1. V loses 2 bases, J loses 6 bases, and the germline ends lie 11 bases apart. General conclusions and limits of the study: Only blood was sampled, and tissue TCR repertoires likely differ from those in blood. Naive subsets generally had larger estimated clonotype richness than memory subsets. Even with the large sequencing depth, rarefaction of the sorted-subset datasets indicated that sequencing was incomplete. Higher generation probabilities were observed for clonotypes shared by all four sorted-subset donors than for non-shared clonotypes. Across a handful of donors, approximately 4.9% of naive CD4, around 3.5% of naive CD8, about 2.3% of memory CD4, and roughly 0.4% of memory CD8 clonotypes were shared. Pairwise subsampling led to the expectation that sequencing depth would affect the degree of clonotype sharing among donors. Because the study included only a small number of donors, the genetic and exposure-history diversity represented was limited.

The sequence was obtained from a man between 18 and 29 years old in good health. Some clones in this sample may be carry-over from other donors' samples. The sequence joins TRBV7-6 to TRBJ2-1; no D gene can be assigned with confidence. The specimen sequenced was memory CD4+ T cells from PBMCs. What the cell subset or site label conveys for this sample: CD45RA-negative fraction. The DNA sequence is TGTGCCAGCAGCTTATATCCAGGCCCCAATGAGCAGTTCTTC. Protein translation: CASSLYPGPNEQFF.